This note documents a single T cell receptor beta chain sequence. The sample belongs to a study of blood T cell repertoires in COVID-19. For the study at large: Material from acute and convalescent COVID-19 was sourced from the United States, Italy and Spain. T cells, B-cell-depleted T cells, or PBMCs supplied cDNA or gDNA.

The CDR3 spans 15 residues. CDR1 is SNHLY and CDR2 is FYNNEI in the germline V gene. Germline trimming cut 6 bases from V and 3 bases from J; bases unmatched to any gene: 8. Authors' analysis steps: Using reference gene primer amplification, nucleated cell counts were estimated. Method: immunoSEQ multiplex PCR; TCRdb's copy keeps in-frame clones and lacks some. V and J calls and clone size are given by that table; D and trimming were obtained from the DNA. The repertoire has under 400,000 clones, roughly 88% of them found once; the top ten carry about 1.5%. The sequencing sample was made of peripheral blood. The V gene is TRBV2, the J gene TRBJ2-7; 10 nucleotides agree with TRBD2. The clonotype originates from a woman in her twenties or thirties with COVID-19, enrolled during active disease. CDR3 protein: CASRIGLAENYEQYF. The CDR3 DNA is TGTGCCAGCAGAATCGGACTAGCGGAGAACTACGAGCAGTACTTC.